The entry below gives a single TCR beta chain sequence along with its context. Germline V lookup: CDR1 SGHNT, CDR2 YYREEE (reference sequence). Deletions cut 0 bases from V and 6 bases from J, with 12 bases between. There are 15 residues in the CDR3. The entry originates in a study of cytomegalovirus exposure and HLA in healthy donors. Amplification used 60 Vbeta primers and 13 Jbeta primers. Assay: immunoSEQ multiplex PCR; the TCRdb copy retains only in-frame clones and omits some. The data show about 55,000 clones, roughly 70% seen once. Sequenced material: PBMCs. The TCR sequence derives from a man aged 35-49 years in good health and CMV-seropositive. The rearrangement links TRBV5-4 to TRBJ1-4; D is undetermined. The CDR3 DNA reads TGTGCCAGCAGCTTGGGAGGAACTGCCGATGAAAAACTGTTTTTT. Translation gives CASSLGGTADEKLFF.